What follows is one T cell receptor (beta chain) and its context. This clone was detected a few times. Its antigen target is currently unknown. No base quality values were provided; no much bigger clone lies one nucleotide off. Each collaborating institution followed its own protocols to collect whole blood in K2EDTA tubes. For TCRbeta analysis, collaborators shipped samples in one of three forms: frozen whole blood, isolated PBMCs, or DNA extracted from either of those sample types. The CDR3, from cysteine to phenylalanine, totals 13 residues. Only the CDR3 DNA is retained, 39 bases long and in frame from the first base. V is cut by 6 bases and J by 1 base, and the space between the germline ends is 9 bases. The immunoSEQ Assay, a bias-controlled multiplex PCR, was used to amplify TCRbeta CDR3 regions from genomic DNA. Regarding the original processing steps: Within the assay, amplification of reference gene primers was used to estimate how many nucleated cells each sample contained. To quantify the absolute abundance of each unique TCRbeta CDR3 rearrangement, sequence reads were collapsed and filtered. For each sample, productive Simpson clonality was calculated as the square root of Simpson's diversity index across productive rearrangements. In TCRdb, the immuneACCESS table is reduced to in-frame sequences with V and J assigned. These tables do not hold every clone; where another copy was compared, an unresolved V gene accounts for under half, and the others remain unexplained. V and J calls and clone size are copied from that table; D and trimming were computed from the DNA. Within this sample are roughly 98,000 clones, with 85% of them counted one time only. 12% of the sample lies in the top ten.

The entry originates in a study of blood T cell repertoires in COVID-19 (dated by TCRdb to about 2020). Describing the broader study: The collaborator samples originated in the United States, Italy and Spain and spanned the acute and convalescent phases of COVID-19. The material from the prospective study consisted of cDNA or gDNA derived from T cells, B-cell-depleted T cells, or PBMCs. Deeply sampled blood TCRbeta repertoires from subjects exposed to, actively infected with, or recovered from COVID-19 were included in the dataset. The repertoires were released in a freely available public database meant as a resource for research on the immune response to SARS-CoV-2. Samples came from the ongoing ImmuneRACE study (first 160 participants) plus 1,254 subjects from 6 global collaborators. A de-identified subject ID, COVID-19 status, age in years and sex were almost always included in the sample metadata. Where HLA class I and class II types were available, the types were taken from metadata supplied by the sample provider, not from assay-based typing.

What the authors observed across the whole study: The quantity of clinical and demographic metadata differed by source and by participant and was supplied without curation.

The receptor was isolated from a woman in her 70s with active or convalescent COVID-19. The source material was peripheral blood. The V gene is TRBV12-3 or TRBV12-4 and the J gene is TRBJ1-1; no D gene can be assigned with confidence. The base sequence is TGTGCCAGCAGCTATACCCAGAACACTGAAGCTTTCTTT. The resulting protein is CASSYTQNTEAFF.